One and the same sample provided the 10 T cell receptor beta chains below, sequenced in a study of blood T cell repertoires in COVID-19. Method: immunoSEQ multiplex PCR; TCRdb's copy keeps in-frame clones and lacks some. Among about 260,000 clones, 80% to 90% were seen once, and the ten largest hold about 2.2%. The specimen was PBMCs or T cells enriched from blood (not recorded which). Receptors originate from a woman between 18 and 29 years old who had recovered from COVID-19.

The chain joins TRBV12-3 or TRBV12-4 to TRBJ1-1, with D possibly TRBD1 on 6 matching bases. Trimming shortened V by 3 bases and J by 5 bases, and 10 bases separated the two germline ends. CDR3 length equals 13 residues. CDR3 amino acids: CASSLGARTEAFF. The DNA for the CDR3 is TGTGCCAGCAGTTTGGGGGCGAGGACTGAAGCTTTCTTT.

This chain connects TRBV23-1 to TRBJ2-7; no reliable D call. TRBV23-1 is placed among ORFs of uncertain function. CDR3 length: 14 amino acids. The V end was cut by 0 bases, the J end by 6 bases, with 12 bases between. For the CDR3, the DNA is TGCGCCAGCAGTCAATCCCGAACATATGGCGAGCAGTACTTC. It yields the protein CASSQSRTYGEQYF.

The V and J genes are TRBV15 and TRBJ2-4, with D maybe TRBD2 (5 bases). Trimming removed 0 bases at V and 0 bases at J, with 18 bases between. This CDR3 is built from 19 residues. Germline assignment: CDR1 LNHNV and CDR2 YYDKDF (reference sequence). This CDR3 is CATSREVIPGNLAKNIQYF. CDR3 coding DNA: TGTGCCACCAGCAGAGAGGTTATACCGGGGAATCTAGCCAAAAACATTCAGTACTTC.

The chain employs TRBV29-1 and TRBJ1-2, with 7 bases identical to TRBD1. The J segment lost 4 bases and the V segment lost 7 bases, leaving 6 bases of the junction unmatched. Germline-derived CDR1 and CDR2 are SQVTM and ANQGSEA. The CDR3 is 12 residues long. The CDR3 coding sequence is TGCAGCGCCGGTGAGGGGGCCTATGGCTACACCTTC. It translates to CSAGEGAYGYTF.

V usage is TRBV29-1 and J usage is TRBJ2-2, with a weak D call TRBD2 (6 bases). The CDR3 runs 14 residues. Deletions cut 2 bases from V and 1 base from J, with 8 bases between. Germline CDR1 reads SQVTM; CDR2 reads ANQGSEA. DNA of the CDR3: TGCAGCGTTGAATCGGGGGTGAACACCGGGGAGCTGTTTTTT. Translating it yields CSVESGVNTGELFF.

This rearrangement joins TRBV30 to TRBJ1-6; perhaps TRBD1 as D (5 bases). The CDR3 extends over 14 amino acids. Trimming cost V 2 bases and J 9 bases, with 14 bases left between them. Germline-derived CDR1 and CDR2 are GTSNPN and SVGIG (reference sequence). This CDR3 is CAWSSDKAFSPLHF. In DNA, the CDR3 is TGTGCCTGGAGTTCGGACAAGGCGTTTTCACCCCTCCACTTT.

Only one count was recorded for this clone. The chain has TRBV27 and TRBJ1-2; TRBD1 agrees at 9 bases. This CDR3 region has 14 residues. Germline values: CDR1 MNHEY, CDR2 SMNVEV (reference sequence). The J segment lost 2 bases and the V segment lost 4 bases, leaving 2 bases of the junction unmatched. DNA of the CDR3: TGTGCCAGCAGTTACGGACAGGGGAACTATGGCTACACCTTC. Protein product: CASSYGQGNYGYTF.

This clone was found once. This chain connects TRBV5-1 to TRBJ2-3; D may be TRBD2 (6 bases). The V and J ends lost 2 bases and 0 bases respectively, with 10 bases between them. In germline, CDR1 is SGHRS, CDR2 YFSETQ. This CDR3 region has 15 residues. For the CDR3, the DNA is TGCGCCAGCAGCTTCCGGCGGGGAAGCACAGATACGCAGTATTTT. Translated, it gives CASSFRRGSTDTQYF.

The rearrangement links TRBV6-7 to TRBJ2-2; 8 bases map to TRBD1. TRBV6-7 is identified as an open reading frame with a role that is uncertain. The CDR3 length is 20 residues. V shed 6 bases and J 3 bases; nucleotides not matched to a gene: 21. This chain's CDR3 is CASSPRTGSHRPPHTGELFF. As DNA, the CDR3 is TGTGCCAGCAGCCCTCGGACAGGGAGCCACCGTCCACCGCACACCGGGGAGCTGTTTTTT.

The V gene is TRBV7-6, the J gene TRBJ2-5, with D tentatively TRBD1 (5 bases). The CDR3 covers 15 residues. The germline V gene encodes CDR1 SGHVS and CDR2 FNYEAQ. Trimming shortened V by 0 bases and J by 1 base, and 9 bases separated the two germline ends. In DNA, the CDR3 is TGTGCCAGCAGCTTAGCCCCAGGGTCCCAAGAGACCCAGTACTTC. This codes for CASSLAPGSQETQYF.